Each of the 32 T cell receptor beta chains below was sequenced from the same sample in a study of blood T cells in healthy people across ages. Using a J-beta primer mix together with a sample-barcoded 5' primer, a second PCR was run for about 6 to 11 cycles. MiXCR, run by TCRdb on the 5' RACE reads, gives a single entry per CDR3 protein. This table holds around 1.5 million distinct CDR3 sequences, approximately 40% found once. Source material: blood. The receptors were sampled from a woman aged 18-29 years in good health.

This clonotype appeared once. A single base separates this from a much larger clone, so it may be a read error. This chain links TRBV20-1 with TRBJ2-4; 11 bases agree with TRBD2. The J call may be wrong; the DNA end is better matched by TRBJ2-7. The CDR3 runs to 15 residues. CDR1 is DFQATT and CDR2 is SNEGSKA in the germline V gene (reference sequence). CDR3 DNA sequence: TGCAGTGTTAGAACCACTAGCGGGGGAGCCTACGAGCAGTACTTC. Its translation is CSVRTTSGGAYEQYF.

The rearrangement joins TRBV6-8 to TRBJ2-3; D perhaps matches TRBD2 (6 bases). Trimming removed 4 bases at V and 5 bases at J, with 10 bases between. The germline CDR1 and CDR2 sequences are MNHGY and SAAAGT. This CDR3 region has 13 residues. The CDR3 spells CASSSQAGDTQYF. DNA for the CDR3: TGTGCCAGCAGTTCGCAAGCGGGAGATACGCAGTATTTT.

This clonotype was detected a few times. The J gene is TRBJ2-2, the V gene TRBV27; the D is unclear. Trimming pared 4 bases from V and 6 bases from J, leaving 6 bases between. There are 12 residues in the CDR3. Germline V gene lookup returns CDR1 MNHEY and CDR2 SMNVEV (reference sequence). The CDR3 protein is CASSWTAGELFF. In DNA, the CDR3 is TGTGCCAGCAGTTGGACGGCCGGGGAGCTGTTTTTT.

The V and J genes are TRBV6-1 and TRBJ2-7; D gene unclear. Trimming removed 9 bases at V and 3 bases at J, with 12 bases between. The V gene's germline CDR1 is MNHNS and CDR2 SASEGT. This CDR3 has 12 residues. The CDR3 reads CASQGRYYEQYF. The CDR3 region has the DNA TGTGCCAGTCAAGGCAGATACTACGAGCAGTACTTC.

This chain links TRBV6-1 with TRBJ2-7, with 10 bases that match TRBD2. Per the germline V gene, CDR1 is MNHNS and CDR2 is SASEGT. The CDR3 length is 16 residues. Trimming at V came to 2 bases and at J to 1 base, leaving 5 bases not matched to a gene. CDR3: CASSELAGEPSYEQYF. In nucleotides, the CDR3 is TGTGCCAGCAGTGAACTAGCGGGGGAACCTTCCTACGAGCAGTACTTC.

The chain combines TRBV18 with TRBJ1-2; D is ambiguous. CDR1 and CDR2 (germline): KGHSH, LQKENI. The length of the CDR3 is 15 residues. Trimming cost V 4 bases and J 4 bases, with 16 bases left between them. DNA for the CDR3: TGTGCCAGCTCACTTAATTCGGCATCTACCTATGGCTACACCTTC. Translated, it gives CASSLNSASTYGYTF. The full variable domain, in which reference TRBV18 and TRBJ1-2 provide the parts outside the CDR3, is NAGVMQNPRHLVRRRGQEARLRCSPMKGHSHVYWYRQLPEEGLKFMVYLQKENIIDESGMPKERFSAEFPKEGPSILRIQQVVRGDSAAYFCASSLNSASTYGYTFGSGTRLTVV.

The V gene is TRBV7-2, the J gene TRBJ2-1; 7 bases are shared with TRBD2. J gave up 9 bases and V 7 bases, and 15 bases lay outside the gene matches. CDR3 length equals 15 residues. Germline CDR1 SGHTA, CDR2 FQGNSA. CDR3 DNA: TGTGCCAGCACCCCGGGACGAGCGGGGAGGGGTGAGCAGTTCTTC. The encoded protein is CASTPGRAGRGEQFF. Looking up the rest from reference TRBV7-2 and TRBJ2-1 gives the full variable domain: GAGVSQSPSNKVTEKGKDVELRCDPISGHTALYWYRQSLGQGLEFLIYFQGNSAPDKSGLPSDRFSAERTGGSVSTLTIQRTQQEDSAVYLCASTPGRAGRGEQFFGPGTRLTVL.

V is TRBV7-2 and J is TRBJ2-1, with unresolved D. Germline V gene sequence: CDR1 SGHTA, CDR2 FQGNSA. V shed 6 bases and J shed 8 bases, with 8 bases lying between them. The CDR3 loop spans 11 amino acids. The CDR3 DNA follows: TGTGCCAGCAGTGGTTTTGATGAGCAGTTCTTC. It encodes CASSGFDEQFF.

This sequence joins TRBV7-9 and TRBJ2-5, with D perhaps matching TRBD1 (6 bases). V was cut by 3 bases and J by 7 bases, with 15 bases left in between. Germline-derived CDR1 and CDR2 are SEHNR and FQNEAQ (reference sequence). This CDR3 has 14 amino acids. The CDR3 DNA follows: TGTGCCAGCAGCTTTTTGGGGGCCATTGGGACCCAGTACTTC. It yields the protein CASSFLGAIGTQYF.

This clonotype was counted at least ten times. The rearrangement links TRBV6-5 to TRBJ2-1; tentatively, D is TRBD1 or TRBD2 (5 bases each). Germline V gives CDR1 MNHEY, CDR2 SVGAGI. The CDR3 length is 14 residues. V lost 7 bases to trimming and J lost 2 bases, with 12 bases between them. Written as DNA, the CDR3 is TGTGCCAGCAATCCGGGGCAGGCCTACAATGAGCAGTTCTTC. This sequence encodes CASNPGQAYNEQFF.

The chain employs TRBV20-1 and TRBJ2-1; 8 positions agree with TRBD2. CDR1 is DFQATT, CDR2 SNEGSKA, per germline (reference sequence). V lost 1 base and J lost 15; bases outside the gene matches: 11. The CDR3 contains 13 residues. The CDR3 region has the DNA TGCAGTGCTAGAGCTGACTCCGGGACTAGTAGGTTCTTC. Its protein is CSARADSGTSRFF.

The chain couples TRBV20-1 to TRBJ2-7; the D call may be TRBD1 or TRBD2 (5 bases each). The CDR3 sequence is 15 residues long. Deletions cut 3 bases from V and 0 bases from J, with 15 bases between. Germline values: CDR1 DFQATT, CDR2 SNEGSKA (reference sequence). The CDR3 reads CSARGPRLSSYEQYF. The CDR3 DNA reads as TGCAGTGCTAGGGGACCCAGGCTCAGCTCCTACGAGCAGTACTTC.

This clonotype has more than one count but fewer than ten. The chain couples TRBV5-1 to TRBJ1-5; unclear D gene. Germline CDR1 and CDR2: SGHRS and YFSETQ. CDR3 length: 15 amino acids. V was clipped by 0 bases and J by 2 bases, with 9 bases between them. The CDR3 nucleotides read TGCGCCAGCAGCTTGGGGCTTCCGGGCAATCAGCCCCAGCATTTT. Translation gives CASSLGLPGNQPQHF.

Only one count was recorded for this clonotype. A junction end diverges from the germline sequence, so it may reflect a read error. The V and J genes are TRBV2 and TRBJ1-1; TRBD1 might be the D (5 bases). There are 12 residues in the CDR3. Germline V CDR1 and CDR2: SNHLY, FYNNEI. The CDR3: CASIVLGTETFF. In DNA form, the CDR3 reads TGTGCCAGCATAGTACTAGGGACTGAAACTTTCTTT.

The V and J genes are TRBV18 and TRBJ1-5; D perhaps matches TRBD1 (6 bases). V was shortened by 3 bases and J by 0 bases, with 9 bases between the two germline ends. The CDR3 is made up of 15 amino acids. Germline CDR1 and CDR2: KGHSH and LQKENI. CDR3: CASSPQGSSNQPQHF. In DNA form, the CDR3 reads TGTGCCAGCTCACCCCAGGGGAGTAGCAATCAGCCCCAGCATTTT.

The CDR3 DNA reads TGTGCCAGCAGCTTGACAGGGTCCTATGTAGCTTTCTTT. This encodes CASSLTGSYVAFF. J is TRBJ1-1 and V is TRBV5-8; the D gene is possibly TRBD1 (6 bases). Trimming stripped 1 base from V and 10 bases from J, with 14 bases between. The CDR3 has 13 residues. The germline CDR1 and CDR2 sequences are SGHTS and YDEGEE. Full variable domain (missing parts from reference TRBV5-8 and TRBJ1-1): EAGVTQSPTHLIKTRGQQATLRCSPISGHTSVYWYQQALGLGLQFLLWYDEGEERNRGNFPPRFSGRQFPNYSSELNVNALELEDSALYLCASSLTGSYVAFFGQGTRLTVV.

Only a few counts were recorded for this clonotype. The chain has TRBV4-1 and TRBJ2-7; TRBD1 aligns across 9 bases. The CDR3 spans 16 residues. With 5 bases clipped from V and 2 bases from J, the junction kept 10 bases outside the gene matches. Germline CDR1 is MGHRA and CDR2 is YSYEKL. The CDR3 spells CASSLLPGQGPYEQYF. The CDR3 nucleotides read TGCGCCAGCAGCTTACTGCCGGGACAGGGACCCTACGAGCAGTACTTC.

This clonotype was seen only a few times. CDR3 sequence (DNA): TGCAGTGCTAGCGGGGGAGCCCCCTACGAGCAGTACTTC. Its translation is CSASGGAPYEQYF. The chain employs TRBV20-1 and TRBJ2-7, with D possibly TRBD2 on 6 matching bases. Per germline, CDR1 DFQATT and CDR2 SNEGSKA (reference sequence). Trimming took 3 bases from V and 2 from J, leaving 11 bases between them. This CDR3 region has 13 residues.

This chain connects TRBV29-1 to TRBJ2-5; 9 bases align to TRBD2. The tail of the sequence fits TRBJ2-7 better, so the J call may be wrong. The CDR3 is 13 amino acids. In germline, CDR1 is SQVTM, CDR2 ANQGSEA. The CDR3 nucleotides read TGCAGCGTCGCACTTAGACTAGCGGACGAGCAGTACTTC. Translation: CSVALRLADEQYF.

This clonotype appeared once. One junction end disagrees with the germline gene, perhaps due to a read error. The chain recombines TRBV7-8 with TRBJ2-3; 12 bases are a match to TRBD2. The CDR3 totals 13 residues. The V gene's germline CDR1 is SGHVS and CDR2 FQNEAQ. CDR3 DNA sequence: TGTGCCCGCAGTCTAGCGGGAGGGCCCACGCAGTATTTT. It yields the protein CARSLAGGPTQYF.

The chain uses TRBV6-1 and TRBJ1-2, with a weak D call TRBD1 (5 bases). This CDR3 comprises 13 residues. CDR1 and CDR2 (germline): MNHNS, SASEGT. V dropped 0 bases and J dropped 4 bases, with 6 bases sitting between them. The CDR3 loop is CASSEAGVYGYTF. The CDR3 nucleotides are TGTGCCAGCAGTGAAGCAGGGGTCTATGGCTACACCTTC.

V and J are TRBV7-8 and TRBJ1-2; no clear D. The CDR3 has 13 residues. V dropped 4 bases and J dropped 8 bases, with 14 bases sitting between them. CDR1 and CDR2 (germline): SGHVS, FQNEAQ. The CDR3 region is CASSSQFLWGYTF. CDR3 DNA: TGTGCCAGCAGCTCACAGTTCTTGTGGGGCTACACCTTC.

There are a few counts of this clonotype. The chain combines TRBV4-1 with TRBJ2-3, with D possibly TRBD1 on 6 matching bases. With 1 base removed from V and 8 bases from J, the gap between germline ends came to 13 bases. The CDR3 loop spans 14 amino acids. Looked up from germline, CDR1 is MGHRA and CDR2 is YSYEKL. The CDR3 nucleotides are TGCGCCAGCAGCCAAGTACAGGGTGAGGGTACGCAGTATTTT. Translating gives CASSQVQGEGTQYF.

In its sample, this clonotype was seen many times. The genes are TRBV6-5 and TRBJ2-1; D remains ambiguous. V lost 0 bases to trimming and J lost 9 bases, with 6 bases between them. This CDR3 comprises 12 residues. From germline, CDR1 is MNHEY and CDR2 SVGAGI. The CDR3 DNA reads as TGTGCCAGCAGTTACTCCCCGGGTGAGCAGTTCTTC. This sequence encodes CASSYSPGEQFF.

This clonotype came up a few times. This sequence joins TRBV10-3 and TRBJ2-3; TRBD2 aligns across 9 bases. Trimming removed 6 bases from V and 3 bases from J; junction bases left unmatched: 10. CDR1 is ENHRY, CDR2 SYGVKD, per germline. CDR3 length: 16 residues. CDR3 loop: CAISLLAGLITDTQYF. The CDR3 DNA sequence: TGTGCCATCAGCCTTCTAGCGGGGCTCATTACAGATACGCAGTATTTT.

The chain combines TRBV5-1 with TRBJ2-2, with 8 bases that match TRBD1. CDR3 size: 15 residues. Germline loops: CDR1 SGHRS, CDR2 YFSETQ. V trimming: 8 bases; J trimming: 6 bases; junction bases outside the gene matches: 12. DNA for the CDR3: TGCGCCAGTACTTTGGGGACAGGTCTTCCCGGGGAGCTGTTTTTT. This encodes CASTLGTGLPGELFF.

This clonotype was seen only a few times. V and J are TRBV11-2 and TRBJ2-1; D gene ambiguous. The CDR3 is 13 amino acids. Germline values: CDR1 SGHAT, CDR2 FQNNGV. V was cut by 5 bases and J by 7 bases, with 12 bases left in between. CDR3 DNA: TGTGCCAGCAGCCCTCATAGGGCAAATGAGCAGTTCTTC. The encoded protein is CASSPHRANEQFF.

The CDR3 DNA reads as TGTGCCAGCAGCTTAGAGCGTCTTAGCGGGAGGGCGACTTACTCCTACGAGCAGTACTTC. Its protein product is CASSLERLSGRATYSYEQYF. V and J are TRBV7-9 and TRBJ2-7, with TRBD2 matching over 11 bases. CDR3 length equals 20 residues. Germline V gene lookup returns CDR1 SEHNR and CDR2 FQNEAQ (reference sequence). Trimming removed 1 base from V and 0 bases from J; junction bases left unmatched: 14.

This clonotype was picked up a small number of times. This chain connects TRBV27 to TRBJ2-3, with 16 bases matching TRBD2. Losses at the gene ends were 5 bases for V and 0 bases for J; bases not matched to a gene: 14. Per germline, CDR1 MNHEY and CDR2 SMNVEV (reference sequence). The CDR3 extends over 21 amino acids. CDR3 protein: CASSAARGTSGGVSSTDTQYF. The CDR3, as DNA: TGTGCCAGCAGTGCGGCCCGCGGGACTAGCGGGGGGGTTAGTAGCACAGATACGCAGTATTTT.

This chain links TRBV27 with TRBJ2-7; D may be TRBD2 (6 bases). CDR1 and CDR2 (germline): MNHEY, SMNVEV (reference sequence). The length of the CDR3 is 16 residues. Trimming cost V 6 bases and J 3 bases, with 21 bases left between them. CDR3 sequence (DNA): TGTGCCAGCAGCGGGACTGCACAACCAGGACGCTACGAGCAGTACTTC. It encodes CASSGTAQPGRYEQYF.

The J gene is TRBJ2-2, the V gene TRBV21-1; no DNA check was done on the table's D call, TRBD1. TRBV21-1 has pseudogene status. This CDR3 is 14 amino acids long. The CDR3 sequence is CASRAGGNTGELFF. The DNA of the CDR3 is TGTGCCTCCAGGGCAGGGGGAAACACCGGGGAGCTGTTTTTT.

This clonotype was found a few times. V and J are TRBV7-2 and TRBJ2-1; perhaps D is TRBD1 or TRBD2 (5 bases each). There are 13 residues in the CDR3. Germline V gene lookup returns CDR1 SGHTA and CDR2 FQGNSA. V lost 5 bases to trimming and J lost 15 bases, with 20 bases between them. CDR3 in amino acids: CASSVGIEERGFF. Here the CDR3 DNA reads TGTGCCAGCAGCGTAGGCATCGAGGAGAGGGGGTTCTTC.